A selection of T cell receptor beta chains follows, all from one sample in a study of T cells expressing NK-cell markers. TCRdb re-called the 5' RACE reads and shows each CDR3 protein once, DNA omitted. The sample holds around 100,000 distinct CDR3 sequences. Sequences were obtained from blood T cells: a sorted CD56 or NKG2C T cell subset, CD4+ or CD8+ T cells, or bulk PBMC T cells (not recorded which). Source of these receptors: a woman aged 18-69 years in good health. The CDR3 runs from the conserved cysteine through the conserved F or W. Each record gives: V gene, J gene, CDR3 protein.

TRBV12-3/TRBV12-4,TRBJ2-1,CASSFPRSTREFDNEQFF
TRBV20-1,TRBJ2-7,CSARDLGYEQYF
TRBV29-1,TRBJ1-5,CSVESGQTHQPQHF
TRBV20-1,TRBJ2-2,CSARDLEYSGTGELFF
TRBV19,TRBJ2-7,CATRRGQGLGEQYF
TRBV29-1,TRBJ2-7,CSLKESSYEQYF
TRBV12-3/TRBV12-4,TRBJ1-6,CASRPFGAQPLHF
TRBV20-1,TRBJ1-2,CSALDSGSSNYGYTF
TRBV28,TRBJ2-7,CASSSFGGHEQYF
TRBV5-6,TRBJ1-1,CASSLVPGMNTEAFF
TRBV6-5,TRBJ2-1,CASSYGGTGYNEQFF
TRBV15,TRBJ2-1,CATSSARLAGAYNEQFF
TRBV23-1,TRBJ2-4,CASSQSLGPGQGIQYF
TRBV4-3,TRBJ2-7,CASSQDLTSEQYF
TRBV5-6,TRBJ1-5,CASSLAPNNQPQHF
TRBV2,TRBJ2-1,CASSEALRGSYNEQFF
TRBV9,TRBJ2-2,CASSVFLAALNTGELFF
TRBV20-1,TRBJ2-3,CSARDPSGIRSDTQYF
TRBV14,TRBJ1-1,CASSHPAGEAFF
TRBV7-2,TRBJ2-7,CASSSWPGRHYEQYF